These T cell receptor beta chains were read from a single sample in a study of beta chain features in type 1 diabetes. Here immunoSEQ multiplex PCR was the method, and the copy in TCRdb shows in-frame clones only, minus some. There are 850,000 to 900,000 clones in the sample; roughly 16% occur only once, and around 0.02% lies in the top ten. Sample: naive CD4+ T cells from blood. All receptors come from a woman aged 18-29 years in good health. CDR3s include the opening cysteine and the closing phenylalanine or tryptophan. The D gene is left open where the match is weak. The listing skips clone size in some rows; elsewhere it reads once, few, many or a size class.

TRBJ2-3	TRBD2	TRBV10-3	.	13	CAISGPSGRKWYF	TGTGCCATCAGTGGTCCTAGCGGGAGAAAGTGGTATTTT
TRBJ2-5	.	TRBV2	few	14	CASLQGVYQETQYF	TGTGCCAGCCTGCAAGGGGTTTACCAAGAGACCCAGTACTTC
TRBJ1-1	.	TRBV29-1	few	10	CSVTGNGTDF	TGCAGCGTTACGGGTAACGGGACGGACTTT
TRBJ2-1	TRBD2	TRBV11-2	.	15	CASSLAGTSGNEQFF	TGTGCCAGCAGCTTAGCGGGGACTAGCGGGAATGAGCAGTTCTTC
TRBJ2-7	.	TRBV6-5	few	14	CASSYSRGLNEQYF	TGTGCCAGCAGTTACTCGCGGGGGCTGAACGAGCAGTACTTC
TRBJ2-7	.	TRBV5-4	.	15	CASSRQGGTIYEQYF	TGTGCCAGCAGCCGTCAAGGTGGTACTATCTACGAGCAGTACTTC
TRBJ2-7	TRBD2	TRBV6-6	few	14	CASSLSGGGREQYF	TGTGCCAGCAGTCTAAGCGGGGGCGGCCGCGAGCAGTACTTC
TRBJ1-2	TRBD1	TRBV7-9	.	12	CASSRDRDGYTF	TGTGCCAGCAGCCGGGACAGGGATGGCTACACCTTC
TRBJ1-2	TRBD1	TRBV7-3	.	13	CASSLIGQGRISF	TGTGCCAGCAGCTTAATTGGACAGGGTAGAATTTCCTTC
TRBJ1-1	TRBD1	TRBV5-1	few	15	CASSLSGTGNTEAFF	TGCGCCAGCAGCTTATCCGGGACAGGGAACACTGAAGCTTTCTTT
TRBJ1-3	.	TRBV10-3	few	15	CAISEQGQGGNTIYF	TGTGCCATCAGTGAGCAAGGACAAGGTGGCAACACCATATATTTT
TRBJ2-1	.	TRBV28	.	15	CASSLGGARVNEQFF	TGTGCCAGCAGTCTGGGGGGGGCTCGGGTAAATGAGCAGTTCTTC
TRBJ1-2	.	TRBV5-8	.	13	CASRRGTGRSYTF	TGTGCCAGCAGACGAGGGACCGGAAGGAGCTACACCTTC
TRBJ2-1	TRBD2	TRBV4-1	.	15	CARKSSGRLHNEQFF	TGCGCCAGGAAATCTAGCGGGAGATTACACAATGAGCAGTTCTTC
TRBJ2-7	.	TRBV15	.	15	CATSREREEWREQYF	TGTGCCACCAGCAGAGAAAGGGAGGAATGGCGCGAGCAGTACTTC
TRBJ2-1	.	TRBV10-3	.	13	CAISPTGLNEQFF	TGTGCCATCAGTCCGACAGGTCTGAATGAGCAGTTCTTC
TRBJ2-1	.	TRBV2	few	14	CASSALGYDNEQFF	TGTGCCAGCAGCGCCCTTGGGTACGACAATGAGCAGTTCTTC
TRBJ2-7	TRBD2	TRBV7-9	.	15	CASSPIAGASYEQYF	TGTGCCAGCAGCCCCATAGCGGGGGCCTCCTACGAGCAGTACTTC
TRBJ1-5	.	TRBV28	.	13	CASSSQVNQPQHF	TGTGCCAGCAGTTCACAGGTAAATCAGCCCCAGCATTTT
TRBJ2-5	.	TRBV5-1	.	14	CASSLGTEGETQYF	TGCGCCAGCAGCTTGGGGACGGAGGGGGAGACCCAGTACTTC
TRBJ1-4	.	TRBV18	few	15	CASSPRGRTDEKLFF	TGTGCCAGCTCACCTCGTGGACGAACAGATGAAAAACTGTTTTTT
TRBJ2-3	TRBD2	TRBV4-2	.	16	CASSQTSGRSTDTQYF	TGTGCCAGCAGCCAAACTAGCGGGAGAAGCACAGATACGCAGTATTTT